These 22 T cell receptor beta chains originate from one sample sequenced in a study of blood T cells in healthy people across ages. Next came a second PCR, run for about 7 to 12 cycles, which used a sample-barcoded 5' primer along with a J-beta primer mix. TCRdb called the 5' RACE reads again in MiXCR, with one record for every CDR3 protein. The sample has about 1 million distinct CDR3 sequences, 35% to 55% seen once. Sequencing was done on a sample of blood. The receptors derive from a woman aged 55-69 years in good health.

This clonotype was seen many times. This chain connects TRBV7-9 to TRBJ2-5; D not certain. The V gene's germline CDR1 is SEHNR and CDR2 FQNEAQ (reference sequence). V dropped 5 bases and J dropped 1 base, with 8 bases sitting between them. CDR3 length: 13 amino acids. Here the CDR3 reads CASSLSTQETQYF. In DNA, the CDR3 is TGTGCCAGCAGCCTCAGCACCCAAGAGACCCAGTACTTC.

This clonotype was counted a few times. CDR3 loop: CAISATGGAENSPLHF. In DNA form, the CDR3 reads TGTGCCATCAGTGCGACAGGGGGCGCGGAAAATTCACCCCTCCACTTT. The chain links TRBV10-3 to TRBJ1-6; 10 nucleotides agree with TRBD1. The ends lost 4 bases at V and 7 bases at J; junction bases unmatched: 7. Looked up from germline, CDR1 is ENHRY and CDR2 is SYGVKD. This CDR3 is built from 16 residues.

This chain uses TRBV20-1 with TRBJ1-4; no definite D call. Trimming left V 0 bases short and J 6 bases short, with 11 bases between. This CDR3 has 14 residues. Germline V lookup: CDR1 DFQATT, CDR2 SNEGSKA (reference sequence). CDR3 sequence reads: CSARDRNGDEKLFF. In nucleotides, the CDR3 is TGCAGTGCTAGAGATAGGAATGGGGATGAAAAACTGTTTTTT.

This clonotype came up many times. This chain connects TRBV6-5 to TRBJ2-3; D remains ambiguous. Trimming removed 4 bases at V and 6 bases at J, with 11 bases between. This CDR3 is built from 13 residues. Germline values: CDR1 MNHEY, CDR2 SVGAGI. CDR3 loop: CASSSWQSDTQYF. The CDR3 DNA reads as TGTGCCAGCAGTTCGTGGCAGAGTGATACGCAGTATTTT.

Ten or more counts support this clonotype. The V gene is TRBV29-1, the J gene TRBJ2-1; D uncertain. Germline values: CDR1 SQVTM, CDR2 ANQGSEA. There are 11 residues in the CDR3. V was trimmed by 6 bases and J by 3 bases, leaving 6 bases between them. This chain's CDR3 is CSVKIYNEQFF. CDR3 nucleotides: TGCAGCGTCAAAATCTACAATGAGCAGTTCTTC.

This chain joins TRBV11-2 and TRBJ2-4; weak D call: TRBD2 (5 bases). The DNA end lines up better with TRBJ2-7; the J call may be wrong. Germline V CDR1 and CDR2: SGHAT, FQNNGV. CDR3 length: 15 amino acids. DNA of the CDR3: TGTGCCAGCAGCAACTTGGGCGGGTTTGAATACGAGCAGTACTTC. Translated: CASSNLGGFEYEQYF.

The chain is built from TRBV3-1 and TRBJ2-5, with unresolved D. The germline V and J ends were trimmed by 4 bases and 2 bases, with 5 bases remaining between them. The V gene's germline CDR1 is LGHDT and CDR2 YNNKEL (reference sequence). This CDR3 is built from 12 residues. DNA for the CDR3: TGTGCCAGCAGCCGCCGACAAGAGACCCAGTACTTC. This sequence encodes CASSRRQETQYF.

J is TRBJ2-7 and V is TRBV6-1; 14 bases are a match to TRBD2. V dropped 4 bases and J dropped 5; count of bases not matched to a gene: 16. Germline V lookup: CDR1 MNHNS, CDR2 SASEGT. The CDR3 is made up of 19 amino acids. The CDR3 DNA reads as TGTGCCAGCAGTGCAAGGACTAGCGGGAGGACCCCACTCGAGGACGAGCAGTACTTC. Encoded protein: CASSARTSGRTPLEDEQYF.

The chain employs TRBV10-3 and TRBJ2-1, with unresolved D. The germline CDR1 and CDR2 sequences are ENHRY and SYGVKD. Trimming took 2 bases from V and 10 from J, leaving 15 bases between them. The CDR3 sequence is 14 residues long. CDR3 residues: CAISEGQPHGEQFF. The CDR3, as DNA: TGTGCCATCAGTGAGGGTCAGCCTCACGGGGAGCAGTTCTTC.

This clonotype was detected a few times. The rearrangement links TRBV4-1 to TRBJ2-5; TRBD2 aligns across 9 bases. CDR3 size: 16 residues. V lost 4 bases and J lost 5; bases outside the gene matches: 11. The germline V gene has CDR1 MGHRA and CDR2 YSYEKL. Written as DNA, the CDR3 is TGCGCCAGCAGCCTCGGGATAGCGGGAGATCAGGAGACCCAGTACTTC. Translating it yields CASSLGIAGDQETQYF.

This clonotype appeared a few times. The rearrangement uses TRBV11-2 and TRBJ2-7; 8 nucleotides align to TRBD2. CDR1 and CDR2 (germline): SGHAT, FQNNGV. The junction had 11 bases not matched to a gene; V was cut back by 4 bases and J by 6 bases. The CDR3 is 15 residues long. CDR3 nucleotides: TGTGCCAGCAGCTCGGGGGGGGGATGGACACTCGAGCAGTACTTC. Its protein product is CASSSGGGWTLEQYF.

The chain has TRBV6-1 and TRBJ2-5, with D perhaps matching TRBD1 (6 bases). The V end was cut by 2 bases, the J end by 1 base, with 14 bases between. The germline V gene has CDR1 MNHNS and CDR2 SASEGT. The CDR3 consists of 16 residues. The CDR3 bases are TGTGCCAGCAGTGAACGCACAGGGATGATCCAAGAGACCCAGTACTTC. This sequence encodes CASSERTGMIQETQYF.

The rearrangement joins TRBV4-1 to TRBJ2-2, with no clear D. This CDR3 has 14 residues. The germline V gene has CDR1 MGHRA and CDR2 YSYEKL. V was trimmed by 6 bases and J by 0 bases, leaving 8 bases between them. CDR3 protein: CASRGSANTGELFF. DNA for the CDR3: TGCGCCAGCAGAGGCAGCGCGAACACCGGGGAGCTGTTTTTT.

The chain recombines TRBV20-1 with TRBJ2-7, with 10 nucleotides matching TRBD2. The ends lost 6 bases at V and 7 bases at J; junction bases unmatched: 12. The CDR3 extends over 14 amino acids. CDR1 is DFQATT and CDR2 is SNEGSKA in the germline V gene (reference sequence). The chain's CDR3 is CSATLAGVINEQYF. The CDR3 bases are TGCAGTGCGACCCTAGCGGGAGTTATTAATGAGCAGTACTTC.

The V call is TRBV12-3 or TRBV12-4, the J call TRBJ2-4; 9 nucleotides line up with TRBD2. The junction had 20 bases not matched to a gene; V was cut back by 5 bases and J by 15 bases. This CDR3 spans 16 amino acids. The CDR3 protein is CASSKLSGRGSYERYF. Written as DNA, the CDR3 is TGTGCCAGCAGTAAGCTTAGCGGGAGAGGCTCCTACGAGCGGTACTTC.

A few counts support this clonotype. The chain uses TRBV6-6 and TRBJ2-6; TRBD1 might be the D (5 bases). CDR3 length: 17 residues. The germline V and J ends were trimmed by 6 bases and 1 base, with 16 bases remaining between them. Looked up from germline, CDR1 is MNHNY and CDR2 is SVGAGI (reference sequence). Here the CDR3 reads CASSPAHRQSGANVLTF. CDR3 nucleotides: TGTGCCAGCAGCCCTGCCCACAGGCAGTCTGGGGCCAACGTCCTGACTTTC.

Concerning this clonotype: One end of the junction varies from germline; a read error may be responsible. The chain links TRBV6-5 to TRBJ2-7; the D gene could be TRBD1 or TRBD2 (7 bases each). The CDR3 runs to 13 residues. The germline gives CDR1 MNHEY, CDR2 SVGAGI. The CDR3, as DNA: TGTGCCAGCCGGCAGGGGGGGTCCTACGAGCGGTACTTC. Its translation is CASRQGGSYERYF.

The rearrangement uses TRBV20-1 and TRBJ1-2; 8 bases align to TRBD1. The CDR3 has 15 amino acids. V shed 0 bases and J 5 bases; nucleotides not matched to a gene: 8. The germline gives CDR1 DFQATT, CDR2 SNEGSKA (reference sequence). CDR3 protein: CSARDLAGGKYGYTF. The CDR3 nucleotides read TGCAGTGCTAGAGATCTAGCAGGGGGCAAGTATGGCTACACCTTC.

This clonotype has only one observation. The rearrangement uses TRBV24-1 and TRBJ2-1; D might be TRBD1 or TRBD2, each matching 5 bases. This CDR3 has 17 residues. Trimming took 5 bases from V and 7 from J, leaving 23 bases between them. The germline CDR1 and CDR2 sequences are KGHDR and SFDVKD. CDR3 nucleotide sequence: TGTGCCACCAGTGGCACCGGGTGGGGGTTGTACGGGAATGAGCAGTTCTTC. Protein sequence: CATSGTGWGLYGNEQFF.

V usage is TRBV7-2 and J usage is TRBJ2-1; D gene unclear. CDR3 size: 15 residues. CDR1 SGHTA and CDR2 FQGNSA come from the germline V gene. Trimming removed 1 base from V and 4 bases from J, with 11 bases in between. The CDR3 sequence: CASSLGPPRYNEQFF. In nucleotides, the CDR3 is TGTGCCAGCAGCTTAGGGCCCCCGCGATACAATGAGCAGTTCTTC.

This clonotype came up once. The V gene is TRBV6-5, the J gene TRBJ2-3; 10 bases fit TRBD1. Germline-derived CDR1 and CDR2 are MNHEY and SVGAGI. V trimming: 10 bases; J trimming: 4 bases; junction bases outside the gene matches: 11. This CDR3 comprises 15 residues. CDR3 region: CATSRLTGGADTQYF. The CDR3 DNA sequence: TGTGCCACCTCGCGGTTGACAGGGGGCGCAGATACGCAGTATTTT.

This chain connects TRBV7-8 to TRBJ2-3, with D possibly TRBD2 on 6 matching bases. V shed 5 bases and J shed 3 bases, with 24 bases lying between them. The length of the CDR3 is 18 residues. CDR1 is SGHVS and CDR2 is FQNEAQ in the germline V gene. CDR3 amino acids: CASSPWRVARDGTDTQYF. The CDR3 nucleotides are TGTGCCAGCAGCCCCTGGCGGGTGGCGCGGGATGGTACAGATACGCAGTATTTT.